This TCR beta chain came from a study of somatic mutations in cytotoxic T cells in rheumatoid arthritis. Study-level information: Among the T-cell populations stained with V beta antibodies, some were separated by flow sorting at nearly 100% purity, including V beta1+ cells whose TCRB was sequenced.

Study-wide results and caveats: No significant CD8+ T-cell clonality difference was found between rheumatoid arthritis patients and age-matched controls.

The CDR3 is made up of 12 amino acids. Positive magnetic bead selection isolated CD4+ and CD8+ cells, and flow cytometry checked purity. With respect to this clone: The antigen is not known.

Produced via immunoSEQ multiplex PCR; TCRdb's table is partial and in-frame only. The table records under 35,000 clones, 70% to 90% of them present only once. The chain recombines TRBV21-1 with TRBJ2-1. TRBV21-1 is recorded as a pseudogene. Input material: CD8+ T cells sorted from blood. This clonotype was sampled from an adult with rheumatoid arthritis. In DNA form, the CDR3 reads TGTGCCAGCAGCAATGACGTGCATGAGCAGTTCTTC. Translation gives CASSNDVHEQFF.